The 5 T cell receptor beta chains listed next were all sequenced from one sample in a study of T cell changes during pregnancy in multiple sclerosis. Repertoires were generated with immunoSEQ multiplex PCR, while TCRdb's copy carries only in-frame clones and drops some. The table lists over 80,000 clones, around 93% of them singletons, with around 1.4% in the top ten. Material: peripheral blood, obtained in the third trimester of pregnancy. All receptors come from a female donor in good health, enrolled as a control in a pregnancy study.

The rearrangement joins TRBV7-8 to TRBJ2-7, with TRBD1 matching over 9 bases. The CDR3 consists of 16 residues. Per the germline V gene, CDR1 is SGHVS and CDR2 is FQNEAQ. The trim removed 4 bases at V and 2 bases at J, leaving 9 bases unmatched. CDR3 in amino acids: CASSSTGGDVTYEQYF. For the CDR3, the DNA is TGTGCCAGCAGCTCGACAGGGGGTGACGTAACCTACGAGCAGTACTTC.

The chain couples TRBV10-3 to TRBJ2-7, with 13 bases lining up with TRBD2. The CDR3 is 15 amino acids. V gave up 6 bases and J gave up 2 bases; unmatched junction bases: 4. Germline CDR1 reads ENHRY; CDR2 reads SYGVKD. DNA of the CDR3: TGTGCCATCAGCGGGACTAGCGGGGACCCCTACGAGCAGTACTTC. Translated: CAISGTSGDPYEQYF.

This chain uses TRBV2 with TRBJ2-5, with 9 bases lining up with TRBD1. Germline-derived CDR1 and CDR2 are SNHLY and FYNNEI. The CDR3 sequence is 15 residues long. Germline trimming cut 7 bases from V and 5 bases from J; bases unmatched to any gene: 11. The CDR3 DNA follows: TGTGCCAGCACACCAAGGACAGGGGTCGGGGAGACCCAGTACTTC. Its translation is CASTPRTGVGETQYF.

This clone was seen just once. The CDR3 protein is CASSQELAGEEGEQFF. The DNA for the CDR3 is TGTGCCAGCAGCCAAGAATTAGCGGGAGAGGAAGGTGAGCAGTTCTTC. The chain employs TRBV4-2 and TRBJ2-1; 9 positions match TRBD2. The length of the CDR3 is 16 residues. Per germline, CDR1 LGHNA and CDR2 YNFKEQ. The V and J ends lost 0 bases and 9 bases, in that order; junction bases with no gene match: 9.

The chain is built from TRBV5-1 and TRBJ2-5, with a possible D match to TRBD1 (5 bases). Trimming left V 0 bases short and J 0 bases short, with 15 bases between. Germline V gene data show CDR1 as SGHRS and CDR2 as YFSETQ. The CDR3 totals 17 residues. The CDR3, as DNA: TGCGCCAGCAGCTTGGGGCGCACAGGCTTGCACCAAGAGACCCAGTACTTC. This encodes CASSLGRTGLHQETQYF.